This TCR beta chain is from a study of cytomegalovirus exposure and HLA in healthy donors. Study results and caveats: Upon later analysis, HLA-associated TCR beta chains proved more clonally expanded than other, equally common chains. A link between a missense DCLRE1C variant and TCR beta V- and J-gene trimming emerged from a later analysis. Within a later analysis, the majority of CMV-associated TCR beta chains appeared HLA-restricted.

V shed 3 bases and J shed 0 bases, with 29 bases lying between them. This CDR3 is 22 amino acids long. Germline V lookup: CDR1 MNHEY, CDR2 SMNVEV (reference sequence). Remarks on this clone: Its antigen remains unknown.

The primer mix had 60 Vbeta and 13 Jbeta primers. Data came from immunoSEQ multiplex PCR; TCRdb stores just in-frame clones and leaves some out. The sample comprises tens of thousands of clones, approximately 80% of which are singletons, and about 4% rests with the top ten. The V call is TRBV27, the J call TRBJ1-4, with D possibly TRBD1 on 5 matching bases. The sequencing input was PBMCs. The clonotype comes from a man aged 50 to 60 in good health and CMV-seronegative. The CDR3 DNA sequence: TGTGCCAGCAGTTTCAAGGGGCCTGGTGCCCAAATCGCTCTGGCAACTAATGAAAAACTGTTTTTT. It specifies CASSFKGPGAQIALATNEKLFF.